These 30 T cell receptor beta chains were sequenced from one sample in a study of T cell responses to AZD1222 COVID-19 vaccine. Clones were read by immunoSEQ multiplex PCR, and TCRdb kept only the in-frame ones, dropping some. Of 120,000 to 150,000 clones listed, 85% to 90% are singletons. The specimen was peripheral blood, collected 28 days after the second AZD1222 dose. The source of these receptors is an adult who received the AZD1222 COVID-19 vaccine.

This clone was counted a few times. The chain carries TRBV28 and TRBJ2-7; TRBD2 matches 7 bases. CDR3 length: 15 residues. The trim removed 3 bases at V and 1 base at J, leaving 6 bases unmatched. The germline CDR1 and CDR2 sequences are MDHEN and SYDVKM. The CDR3 DNA reads as TGTGCCAGCAGTTTTGGGGGAGGGAAGTCCTACGAGCAGTACTTC. This codes for CASSFGGGKSYEQYF.

This chain uses TRBV30 with TRBJ1-2; weak D call: TRBD1 (5 bases). Trimming cost V 8 bases and J 2 bases, with 12 bases left between them. Germline values: CDR1 GTSNPN, CDR2 SVGIG (reference sequence). The CDR3 spans 12 residues. Written as DNA, the CDR3 is TGTGCCGGCGGGACGGGCAACTATGGCTACACCTTC. This encodes CAGGTGNYGYTF.

The chain joins TRBV20-1 to TRBJ2-7; possibly TRBD2 for D (6 bases). CDR3 length: 13 residues. CDR1 DFQATT and CDR2 SNEGSKA come from the germline V gene (reference sequence). The germline V and J ends were trimmed by 3 bases and 4 bases, with 13 bases remaining between them. The CDR3 reads CSASTGGRYEQYF. DNA for the CDR3: TGCAGTGCTAGTACCGGGGGTCGGTACGAGCAGTACTTC.

This clone was detected once. This chain uses TRBV7-2 with TRBJ1-5; no clear D gene. V was shortened by 1 base and J by 5 bases, with 15 bases between the two germline ends. CDR1 SGHTA and CDR2 FQGNSA come from the germline V gene. The CDR3 runs 16 residues. The CDR3: CASSLDGGLWDQPQHF. CDR3 coding DNA: TGTGCCAGCAGCTTAGATGGCGGGCTGTGGGATCAGCCCCAGCATTTT.

CDR3 sequence (DNA): TGCAGTGCTAGTGGCCAGGGTAACACTGAAGCTTTCTTT. Translating gives CSASGQGNTEAFF. The genes are TRBV20-1 and TRBJ1-1; tentatively, D is TRBD1 (5 bases). This CDR3 region has 13 residues. V gave up 3 bases and J gave up 2 bases, with 10 bases separating them. Germline V gene data show CDR1 as DFQATT and CDR2 as SNEGSKA (reference sequence).

This chain links TRBV30 with TRBJ1-6, with D unclear. V was trimmed by 4 bases and J by 8 bases, leaving 15 bases between them. The CDR3 is 14 amino acids. The germline gives CDR1 GTSNPN, CDR2 SVGIG (reference sequence). CDR3 in DNA: TGTGCCTGGAACATGGAGAGGTCGGATTCACCCCTCCACTTT. The encoded protein is CAWNMERSDSPLHF.

The chain carries TRBV7-8 and TRBJ1-4, with a weak D call TRBD1 (5 bases). V was shortened by 5 bases and J by 6 bases, with 13 bases between the two germline ends. This CDR3 contains 14 residues. CDR1 SGHVS and CDR2 FQNEAQ come from the germline V gene. The CDR3, as DNA: TGTGCCAGCAGCGTCGGGACGGCACATGAAAAACTGTTTTTT. It translates to CASSVGTAHEKLFF.

V is TRBV7-8 and J is TRBJ1-2, with 9 bases that match TRBD1. This CDR3 is 14 amino acids long. J was trimmed by 5 bases and V by 5 bases; bases with no gene match: 6. Looked up from germline, CDR1 is SGHVS and CDR2 is FQNEAQ. CDR3 nucleotides: TGTGCCAGCAGCCCGGGACAGGGACCATATGGCTACACCTTC. It translates to CASSPGQGPYGYTF.

This chain uses TRBV27 with TRBJ2-1; no clear D. The CDR3 consists of 10 residues. Trimming removed 6 bases from V and 6 bases from J, with 3 bases in between. CDR1 and CDR2 (germline): MNHEY, SMNVEV (reference sequence). The CDR3 loop reads CASSLNEQFF. The CDR3 nucleotides are TGTGCCAGCAGCCTCAATGAGCAGTTCTTC.

The chain carries TRBV7-8 and TRBJ2-7; D may correspond to TRBD1 or TRBD2 (5 bases each). The V and J ends lost 8 bases and 0 bases respectively, with 11 bases between them. Germline loops: CDR1 SGHVS, CDR2 FQNEAQ. The CDR3 contains 13 residues. The CDR3 nucleotides read TGTGCCAGCGGGGGAAGGGGCTCCTACGAGCAGTACGTC. This sequence encodes CASGGRGSYEQYV.

J is TRBJ2-5 and V is TRBV18; 15 bases agree with TRBD2. CDR3 length: 15 amino acids. The junction had 1 base not matched to a gene; V was cut back by 3 bases and J by 5 bases. The germline V gene has CDR1 KGHSH and CDR2 LQKENI. The CDR3 here is CASSPGLAGGETQYF. In DNA, the CDR3 is TGTGCCAGCTCACCCGGACTAGCGGGAGGGGAGACCCAGTACTTC.

This chain joins TRBV21-1 and TRBJ2-7; no DNA check was done on the table's D call, TRBD1. TRBV21-1 is noted as a pseudogene. The CDR3 is 13 residues long. CDR3 residues: CASSGKWGQVVHV. CDR3 nucleotide sequence: TGTGCCAGCAGCGGTAAGTGGGGACAGGTAGTTCACGTC.

The chain recombines TRBV6-5 with TRBJ2-5, with no clear D. The CDR3 loop spans 13 amino acids. CDR1 is MNHEY and CDR2 is SVGAGI in the germline V gene. Trimming shortened V by 8 bases and J by 5 bases, and 15 bases separated the two germline ends. CDR3 residues: CASAGIGRETQYF. CDR3 in DNA: TGTGCCAGCGCTGGAATCGGCCGGGAGACCCAGTACTTC.

The chain employs TRBV3-1 (or the pseudogene TRBV3-2) and TRBJ2-5; 8 nucleotides agree with TRBD2. The CDR3 totals 14 residues. Germline V lookup: CDR1 LGHDT, CDR2 YNNKEL (reference sequence). Trimming took 2 bases from V and 4 from J; bases not matched to a gene: 3. The CDR3 sequence is CASSQWAGGETQYF. In nucleotides, the CDR3 is TGTGCCAGCAGCCAATGGGCGGGGGGAGAGACCCAGTACTTC.

This sequence joins TRBV19 and TRBJ2-1, with a weak D call TRBD2 (6 bases). The CDR3 sequence is 15 residues long. Germline CDR1 reads LNHDA; CDR2 reads SQIVND (reference sequence). V was clipped by 4 bases and J by 5 bases, with 15 bases between them. CDR3 DNA: TGTGCCAGTAGTAGGGACTCCGGCTATGACAATGAGCAGTTCTTC. It yields the protein CASSRDSGYDNEQFF. Combining the CDR3 with reference TRBV19 and TRBJ2-1 gives the whole variable domain DGGITQSPKYLFRKEGQNVTLSCEQNLNHDAMYWYRQDPGQGLRLIYYSQIVNDFQKGDIAEGYSVSREKKESFPLTVTSAQKNPTAFYLCASSRDSGYDNEQFFGPGTRLTVL.

The chain couples TRBV5-1 to TRBJ2-5, with unresolved D. The CDR3 extends over 14 amino acids. V was clipped by 0 bases and J by 1 base, with 7 bases between them. CDR1 SGHRS and CDR2 YFSETQ come from the germline V gene. CDR3 coding DNA: TGCGCCAGCAGCTTGGCGGCCGCCCAAGAGACCCAGTACTTC. Translated: CASSLAAAQETQYF.

The chain couples TRBV6-2 or TRBV6-3 to TRBJ2-7; D is ambiguous. CDR3 length: 13 amino acids. V was clipped by 5 bases and J by 3 bases, with 11 bases between them. Germline V gene lookup returns CDR1 MNHEY and CDR2 SVGEGT. CDR3 amino acids: CASSITAHYEQYF. Written as DNA, the CDR3 is TGTGCCAGCAGTATAACAGCGCACTACGAGCAGTACTTC.

J is TRBJ1-3 and V is TRBV3-1 (or the pseudogene TRBV3-2); 8 bases agree with TRBD1. V trimming: 1 base; J trimming: 6 bases; junction bases outside the gene matches: 5. There are 15 residues in the CDR3. Germline lookup yields CDR1 LGHDT and CDR2 YNNKEL (reference sequence). CDR3 DNA: TGTGCCAGCAGCCAAGTTAGGACAGGGAAAAACACCATATATTTT. It yields the protein CASSQVRTGKNTIYF.

The chain has TRBV5-1 and TRBJ1-6; D gene unclear. With 2 bases removed from V and 5 bases from J, the gap between germline ends came to 5 bases. Germline lookup yields CDR1 SGHRS and CDR2 YFSETQ. This CDR3 comprises 13 residues. The CDR3 protein is CASSFGDNSPLHF. The CDR3 bases are TGCGCCAGCAGCTTCGGTGATAATTCACCCCTCCACTTT. The full variable domain, its missing parts supplied by reference TRBV5-1 and TRBJ1-6, is KAGVTQTPRYLIKTRGQQVTLSCSPISGHRSVSWYQQTPGQGLQFLFEYFSETQRNKGNFPGRFSGRQFSNSRSEMNVSTLELGDSALYLCASSFGDNSPLHFGNGTRLTVT.

This chain connects TRBV3-1 (or the pseudogene TRBV3-2) to TRBJ2-5, with 8 nucleotides matching TRBD2. V was clipped by 4 bases and J by 2 bases; unmatched bases: 12. Germline V gene lookup returns CDR1 LGHDT and CDR2 YNNKEL (reference sequence). The CDR3 has 17 residues. Written as DNA, the CDR3 is TGTGCCAGCAGCCCGTCACGGGGGGGTTGGGCACAAGAGACCCAGTACTTC. Translation: CASSPSRGGWAQETQYF.

The chain carries TRBV7-2 and TRBJ1-1; no firm D call. Germline V gene data show CDR1 as SGHTA and CDR2 as FQGNSA. The CDR3 loop spans 14 amino acids. V dropped 4 bases and J dropped 5 bases, with 14 bases sitting between them. The CDR3 DNA follows: TGTGCCAGCAGCTATGACGATGGGTGGACTGAAGCTTTCTTT. Translating it yields CASSYDDGWTEAFF.

This clone was detected only once. A read error may account for a junction end that differs from germline. The gene calls are TRBV7-7 and TRBJ2-2, with 10 bases lining up with TRBD2. Germline V gives CDR1 SSHAT, CDR2 FNYEAQ (reference sequence). The CDR3 loop spans 17 amino acids. The CDR3 nucleotides are TGTGCTAGCAGCTCCCGCTGGACTAGCGGAGGAACCGGGGAGCTGTTTTTT. Amino acid sequence: CASSSRWTSGGTGELFF. Combining the CDR3 with reference TRBV7-7 and TRBJ2-2 gives the whole variable domain GAGVSQSPRYKVTKRGQDVTLRCDPISSHATLYWYQQALGQGPEFLTYFNYEAQPDKSGLPSDRFSAERPEGSISTLTIQRTEQRDSAMYRCASSSRWTSGGTGELFFGEGSRLTVL.

CDR3 amino acids: CASSLGTGGQPQHF. For the CDR3, the DNA is TGTGCCAGCAGCCTCGGGACGGGGGGACAGCCCCAGCATTTT. This chain connects TRBV11-2 to TRBJ1-5, with D possibly matching TRBD1 (5 bases). Per germline, CDR1 SGHAT and CDR2 FQNNGV. This CDR3 spans 14 amino acids. Trimming took off 5 bases at V and 7 bases at J, with 15 bases between the two ends.

The DNA for the CDR3 is TGTGCCAGTAGTCACCTCAGGAGAACAGATACGCAGTATTTT. The encoded protein is CASSHLRRTDTQYF. The chain carries TRBV19 and TRBJ2-3; no firm D call. The CDR3 contains 14 residues. Trimming left V 5 bases short and J 3 bases short, with 12 bases between. Germline CDR1 is LNHDA and CDR2 is SQIVND (reference sequence).

The chain links TRBV6-1 to TRBJ1-2; 10 positions match TRBD1. The CDR3 covers 16 residues. The germline CDR1 and CDR2 sequences are MNHNS and SASEGT. The V gene end was trimmed by 1 base and the J gene end by 3 bases; junction bases not matched to a gene: 5. The CDR3 protein is CASSEGRDRGDYGYTF. CDR3 DNA: TGTGCCAGCAGTGAAGGGAGGGACAGGGGTGACTATGGCTACACCTTC.

The chain employs TRBV6-5 and TRBJ1-6; 7 nucleotides match TRBD1. Germline CDR1 reads MNHEY; CDR2 reads SVGAGI. The V gene end was trimmed by 7 bases and the J gene end by 5 bases; junction bases not matched to a gene: 5. The CDR3 consists of 14 residues. The CDR3 protein is CASTNQGDNSPLHF. The CDR3 region has the DNA TGTGCCAGCACCAACCAGGGGGATAATTCACCCCTCCACTTT.

The chain combines TRBV5-1 with TRBJ1-4; D is possibly TRBD1 (5 bases). This CDR3 comprises 14 residues. Germline V lookup: CDR1 SGHRS, CDR2 YFSETQ. V lost 5 bases and J lost 8, with 16 bases in between. The chain's CDR3 is CASRPRAGDEKLFF. CDR3 sequence (DNA): TGCGCCAGCAGACCCAGGGCGGGGGACGAAAAACTGTTTTTT. Filled out from reference TRBV5-1 and TRBJ1-4, the complete variable domain reads KAGVTQTPRYLIKTRGQQVTLSCSPISGHRSVSWYQQTPGQGLQFLFEYFSETQRNKGNFPGRFSGRQFSNSRSEMNVSTLELGDSALYLCASRPRAGDEKLFFGSGTQLSVL.

The chain has TRBV7-2 and TRBJ2-7; D ambiguous. The CDR3 contains 11 residues. The V gene lost 1 base and the J gene lost 6 bases, with 4 bases spanning the gap. CDR1 SGHTA and CDR2 FQGNSA come from the germline V gene. The CDR3 loop reads CASSLVREQYF. The CDR3 DNA is TGTGCCAGCAGCTTAGTACGCGAGCAGTACTTC.

The chain combines TRBV28 with TRBJ1-5; 8 bases agree with TRBD1. The CDR3 totals 15 residues. V lost 6 bases to trimming and J lost 3 bases; unmatched junction nucleotides: 7. Germline V gives CDR1 MDHEN, CDR2 SYDVKM. CDR3 DNA sequence: TGTGCCAGCAGCGGACAGGGAGCCTACAATCAGCCCCAGCATTTT. Encoded protein: CASSGQGAYNQPQHF.

The chain combines TRBV28 with TRBJ1-1; 11 bases are a match to TRBD1. V trimming: 5 bases; J trimming: 1 base; junction bases outside the gene matches: 6. The V gene's germline CDR1 is MDHEN and CDR2 SYDVKM. The CDR3 is 16 residues long. The CDR3 loop reads CASSRTGGRGNTEAFF. For the CDR3, the DNA is TGTGCCAGCAGTAGGACAGGGGGCCGAGGGAACACTGAAGCTTTCTTT.